A selection of T cell receptor beta chains follows, all from one sample in a study of T-cell memory formation after mild COVID-19. TCRdb redid the calling of the 5' RACE reads with MiXCR, one entry per CDR3 protein. In the table there are 550,000 to 600,000 distinct CDR3 sequences, about a fifth of which are singletons. Sample: PBMCs or a T cell subset sorted from them (not recorded which). These receptors were obtained from an adult woman who had mild COVID-19 (a few samples of this study predate the infection). Cell type and time point are not known. CDR3s include the opening cysteine and the closing phenylalanine or tryptophan. The D gene is left open where the match is weak. Clone size is not always given. Where it is, it says once, few, many or a class for expanded clones.

clone_size	cdr3_length	d_call	v_call	j_call	cdr3_nt	cdr3_aa
few	15	-	TRBV7-2	TRBJ1-1	TGTGCCAGCAGCGGGGGGACTGGGGTTAACACTGAAGCTTTCTTT	CASSGGTGVNTEAFF
few	13	-	TRBV20-1	TRBJ2-5	TGCAGTGCTAGAGAAACAGGGCAAGAGACCCAGTACTTC	CSARETGQETQYF
few	14	-	TRBV7-9	TRBJ2-5	TGTGCCAGCAGCTTACTGGGGACGAGGGGGGCCCAGTACTTC	CASSLLGTRGAQYF
-	15	-	TRBV20-1	TRBJ2-7	TGCAGTGCTAGAGGGCAAGGAGACAGGCCCTACGAGCAGTACTTC	CSARGQGDRPYEQYF
-	12	-	TRBV18	TRBJ1-1	TGTGCCAGCTCACCTCAGGACACTGAAGCTTTCTTT	CASSPQDTEAFF
-	14	-	TRBV5-1	TRBJ2-7	TGCGCCAGCAGCTTGGAGGCAAGAGCCTACGAGCAGTACTTC	CASSLEARAYEQYF
few	13	-	TRBV12-3/TRBV12-4	TRBJ2-3	TGTGCCAGCAATGGGGGCCCCCCAGATACGCAGTATTTT	CASNGGPPDTQYF
few	15	-	TRBV4-2	TRBJ2-2	TGTGCCAGCAGCCATTGGGACCGGGCATCCGGGGAGCTGTTTTTT	CASSHWDRASGELFF
-	13	TRBD1	TRBV30	TRBJ2-7	TGTGCCTGGAGTGTGACAGGGCCCTACGAGCAGTACTTC	CAWSVTGPYEQYF
few	10	-	TRBV20-1	TRBJ2-3	TGCAGTGCTCCCAGGTATACGCAGTATTTT	CSAPRYTQYF
few	16	TRBD2	TRBV5-1	TRBJ2-1	TGCGCCAGCGCTCGCCGGGAGGGCCAGTACTACAATGAGCAGTTCTTC	CASARREGQYYNEQFF
-	13	-	TRBV10-3	TRBJ2-7	TGTGCCATCAGTGAGTTGGAGGACTACGAGCAGTACTTC	CAISELEDYEQYF
few	13	-	TRBV20-1	TRBJ1-5	TGCAGTGCTAGAAGAGGGGCAAATCAGCCCCAGCATTTT	CSARRGANQPQHF
few	16	-	TRBV29-1	TRBJ2-1	TGCAGCGTTGGAGGTCTTCGTGAGAGCTCCTACAATGAGCAGTTCTTC	CSVGGLRESSYNEQFF
few	15	-	TRBV6-5	TRBJ1-4	TGTGCCAGCAGCACCCGTGGGGCAGGGGCGGAAAAACTGTTTTTT	CASSTRGAGAEKLFF
-	15	TRBD1	TRBV6-5	TRBJ1-2	TGTGCCAGCAGGGCCACAGGGGTCTTGGGCTATGGCTACACCTTC	CASRATGVLGYGYTF
-	15	-	TRBV7-2	TRBJ2-3	TGTGCCAGCACCCCGGGCAGCCTACAACGAGATACGCAGTATTTT	CASTPGSLQRDTQYF
-	15	TRBD1	TRBV6-2/TRBV6-3	TRBJ2-7	TGTGCCAGCAGTTACTCGACAGGGTACTCCTACGAGCAGTACTTC	CASSYSTGYSYEQYF
many	14	-	TRBV5-1	TRBJ2-2	TGCGCCAGCAGCTCCACAGCGAACACCGGGGAGCTGTTTTTT	CASSSTANTGELFF
-	15	TRBD1	TRBV6-6	TRBJ2-1	TGTGCCAGCAGGGAGACAGGGGGCGTTTACAATGAGCAGTTCTTC	CASRETGGVYNEQFF
-	14	-	TRBV7-3	TRBJ2-5	TGTGCCAGCAGCTTAACCCCCACCGTTGAGACCCAGTACTTC	CASSLTPTVETQYF
few	13	-	TRBV7-6	TRBJ2-1	TGTGCCAGCAGCTTAGGGGGTTTCAATGAGCAGTTCTTC	CASSLGGFNEQFF
few	13	-	TRBV18	TRBJ1-1	TGTGCCAGCTCACTGGGACAAAGCGAACGAGCTTTCTTT	CASSLGQSERAFF
many	19	TRBD2	TRBV7-2	TRBJ2-5	TGTGCCAGCAGCTTATTTTCGACTAGCGGAAGCTCTCTCCAAGAGACCCAGTACTTC	CASSLFSTSGSSLQETQYF
few	12	TRBD1	TRBV20-1	TRBJ1-5	TGCAGTGCTACGACAGGGAATCAGCCCCAGCATTTT	CSATTGNQPQHF
-	13	-	TRBV10-3	TRBJ2-5	TGTGCCATCAGTGAGTCGGGGTGGGAGACCCAGTACTTC	CAISESGWETQYF
-	13	-	TRBV24-1	TRBJ2-7	TGTGCCACCAGTGGTCCCTATTCCTACGAGCAGTACTTC	CATSGPYSYEQYF